The 28 T cell receptor beta chains below were found in one sample sequenced in a study of blood T cells in healthy people across ages. Combining a sample-barcoded 5' primer with a J-beta primer mix, a second PCR ran for 7 to 11 cycles. TCRdb re-derived calls from the 5' RACE reads in MiXCR, one entry per CDR3 protein. Of roughly 1.6 million distinct CDR3 sequences listed, around 35% were seen once; the top ten hold about 10%. Specimen: blood. The receptors here all came from a woman in her 30s in good health.

This sequence joins TRBV4-1 and TRBJ1-2; 8 positions match TRBD1. V lost 7 bases, J lost 6 bases, and 7 bases stayed unmatched. CDR1 is MGHRA, CDR2 YSYEKL, per germline. This CDR3 contains 13 residues. CDR3 in amino acids: CASNQDRANGYTF. CDR3 nucleotides: TGCGCCAGCAACCAGGACAGGGCAAATGGCTACACCTTC.

The genes are TRBV12-3 or TRBV12-4 and TRBJ1-2; D is undetermined. There are 15 residues in the CDR3. Trimming removed 2 bases from V and 0 bases from J, with 10 bases in between. The CDR3 nucleotides read TGTGCCAGCAGTTTATCTCACGGAACTAACTATGGCTACACCTTC. Its protein is CASSLSHGTNYGYTF.

This clonotype was seen at least ten times. This sequence joins TRBV4-2 and TRBJ2-1; D ambiguous. Germline V gives CDR1 LGHNA, CDR2 YNFKEQ. CDR3 length: 11 amino acids. The ends were cut back, 4 bases at V and 10 bases at J, with 8 bases in the middle. The CDR3, as DNA: TGTGCCAGCAGCCCCTTGTACGAGCAGTTCTTC. This sequence encodes CASSPLYEQFF.

The chain is built from TRBV20-1 and TRBJ2-5; TRBD2 matches 7 bases. Trimming cost V 5 bases and J 2 bases; bases outside gene matches: 11. This CDR3 has 15 amino acids. Germline V gene lookup returns CDR1 DFQATT and CDR2 SNEGSKA (reference sequence). The CDR3 region has the DNA TGCAGTGCTGCCTCCGGGACTAAGAAACAAGAGACCCAGTACTTC. This encodes CSAASGTKKQETQYF.

The rearrangement joins TRBV30 to TRBJ2-1, with D uncertain. V was shortened by 0 bases and J by 9 bases, with 9 bases between the two germline ends. Germline CDR1 and CDR2: GTSNPN and SVGIG (reference sequence). The CDR3 is made up of 12 amino acids. CDR3 bases: TGTGCCTGGAGTGTACACGCGTCTGAGCAGTTCTTC. This gives the protein CAWSVHASEQFF.

The J gene is TRBJ2-2, the V gene TRBV5-6; D is unclear. The V and J ends lost 0 bases and 7 bases respectively, with 7 bases between them. This CDR3 is built from 13 residues. Germline V gives CDR1 SGHDT, CDR2 YYEEEE. The CDR3 sequence: CASSLGVDGELFF. CDR3 nucleotide sequence: TGTGCCAGCAGCTTGGGAGTAGACGGGGAGCTGTTTTTT.

This clonotype was counted between two and nine times. V usage is TRBV7-8 and J usage is TRBJ2-1, with D perhaps TRBD1 or TRBD2 (5 bases each). The CDR3 runs 17 residues. V lost 5 bases to trimming and J lost 3 bases, with 20 bases between them. Germline loops: CDR1 SGHVS, CDR2 FQNEAQ. CDR3 coding DNA: TGTGCCAGCAGCGCAAAACCTACCGGGACCATCTACAATGAGCAGTTCTTC. Encoded protein: CASSAKPTGTIYNEQFF. Complete variable domain (other parts from reference TRBV7-8 and TRBJ2-1): GAGVSQSPRYKVAKRGQDVALRCDPISGHVSLFWYQQALGQGPEFLTYFQNEAQLDKSGLPSDRFFAERPEGSVSTLKIQRTQQEDSAVYLCASSAKPTGTIYNEQFFGPGTRLTVL.

This chain uses TRBV4-1 with TRBJ2-7; 10 bases line up with TRBD2. This CDR3 is built from 15 residues. CDR1 and CDR2 from the germline V gene are MGHRA and YSYEKL. The junction had 7 bases not matched to a gene; V was cut back by 2 bases and J by 6 bases. The CDR3 DNA sequence: TGCGCCAGCAGCCAACCCAGCGGGAGGGTCTCCGAGCAGTACTTC. This sequence encodes CASSQPSGRVSEQYF.

The chain combines TRBV7-2 with TRBJ2-1; 8 bases align to TRBD2. J gave up 1 base and V 4 bases, and 9 bases lay outside the gene matches. The CDR3 spans 17 residues. Germline CDR1 SGHTA, CDR2 FQGNSA. DNA for the CDR3: TGTGCCAGCAGCTCCCAGGCGGGGGGTTTATCCTACAATGAGCAGTTCTTC. Its protein is CASSSQAGGLSYNEQFF. Filled out from reference TRBV7-2 and TRBJ2-1, the complete variable domain reads GAGVSQSPSNKVTEKGKDVELRCDPISGHTALYWYRQSLGQGLEFLIYFQGNSAPDKSGLPSDRFSAERTGGSVSTLTIQRTQQEDSAVYLCASSSQAGGLSYNEQFFGPGTRLTVL.

The V gene is TRBV12-3 or TRBV12-4, the J gene TRBJ2-5; TRBD2 agrees at 8 bases. The CDR3 loop spans 14 amino acids. V was pared by 3 bases and J by 12 bases, with 12 bases of the junction left unmatched. In DNA form, the CDR3 reads TGTGCCAGCAGTTTTTTCGGTCGGACTAGCATTAAGTACTTC. Protein: CASSFFGRTSIKYF.

The chain combines TRBV7-9 with TRBJ2-7; TRBD1 matches 8 bases. The germline V gene encodes CDR1 SEHNR and CDR2 FQNEAQ (reference sequence). Trimming cost V 4 bases and J 4 bases; bases outside gene matches: 12. This CDR3 region has 16 residues. The CDR3 DNA reads TGTGCCAGCAGCTCGGGAACAGGGGGTTTAGGTTACGAGCAGTACTTC. Translation: CASSSGTGGLGYEQYF.

A remark on this clonotype: One junction end does not reproduce the germline sequence, and a read error may be involved. This chain connects TRBV5-6 to TRBJ2-5; the match to TRBD1 covers 8 bases. The DNA end is more similar to TRBJ2-7, so the J call may be wrong. The CDR3 runs 15 residues. Germline CDR1 SGHDT, CDR2 YYEEEE. The CDR3 protein is CANSPLPGQGYEQYF. CDR3 DNA sequence: TGTGCCAACAGCCCTTTGCCCGGACAGGGCTACGAGCAGTACTTC.

CDR3 bases: TGTGCCACCAGCAGAGTAGGGAGCTCCTACAATGAGCAGTTCTTC. Amino acid sequence: CATSRVGSSYNEQFF. The rearrangement uses TRBV15 and TRBJ2-1, with a weak D call TRBD2 (5 bases). The CDR3 is 15 residues long. With 1 base removed from V and 0 bases from J, the gap between germline ends came to 7 bases. Germline V gene lookup returns CDR1 LNHNV and CDR2 YYDKDF (reference sequence).

This chain uses TRBV6-2 or TRBV6-3 with TRBJ2-7; D uncertain. The CDR3 consists of 17 residues. The germline V gene encodes CDR1 MNHEY and CDR2 SVGEGT. Trimming cost V 2 bases and J 0 bases, with 17 bases left between them. This chain's CDR3 is CASSYLTVKGNSYEQYF. The CDR3, as DNA: TGTGCCAGCAGTTACCTGACGGTAAAAGGAAACTCCTACGAGCAGTACTTC.

The CDR3 sequence is CASSLGPGQGDNEQYF. In nucleotides, the CDR3 is TGCGCCAGCAGCTTGGGGCCCGGACAGGGGGACAACGAGCAGTACTTC. This chain uses TRBV5-1 with TRBJ2-7; 10 bases map to TRBD1. Trimming took 0 bases from V and 5 from J; bases not matched to a gene: 8. Germline CDR1 is SGHRS and CDR2 is YFSETQ. This CDR3 region has 16 residues.

A word on this clonotype: Being one base from a much bigger clone, this may be a read error. The CDR3 end shows no conserved phenylalanine or tryptophan, and so a read error is likely. J is TRBJ2-1 and V is TRBV6-1; unclear D gene. The assigned J gene may be wrong: the sequence end matches TRBJ2-7 better. Germline CDR1 is MNHNS and CDR2 is SASEGT. The CDR3 sequence is 12 residues long. The CDR3 coding sequence is TGTGCCAGCAGTGAAGCGGGCTACGAGCAGTACTGC. Translating it yields CASSEAGYEQYC.

This clonotype was observed a handful of times. The genes are TRBV5-1 and TRBJ2-7; 11 nucleotides align to TRBD2. The trim removed 8 bases at V and 3 bases at J, leaving 10 bases unmatched. The CDR3 covers 15 residues. Germline V gene sequence: CDR1 SGHRS, CDR2 YFSETQ. The CDR3 spells CASHNSGTSGYEQYF. In DNA, the CDR3 is TGCGCCAGTCATAACTCCGGGACTAGCGGCTACGAGCAGTACTTC. The variable domain in full, completed from reference TRBV5-1 and TRBJ2-7, reads KAGVTQTPRYLIKTRGQQVTLSCSPISGHRSVSWYQQTPGQGLQFLFEYFSETQRNKGNFPGRFSGRQFSNSRSEMNVSTLELGDSALYLCASHNSGTSGYEQYFGPGTRLTVT.

In its sample, this clonotype was seen a few times. The chain joins TRBV11-2 to TRBJ2-5; TRBD2 agrees at 13 bases. J was trimmed by 9 bases and V by 5 bases; bases with no gene match: 12. The CDR3 totals 16 residues. Germline V gene sequence: CDR1 SGHAT, CDR2 FQNNGV. The CDR3 sequence: CASSITGTSGTRAQYF. The CDR3 DNA reads as TGTGCCAGCAGCATAACCGGGACTAGCGGGACACGGGCCCAGTACTTC.

This chain connects TRBV3-1 to TRBJ2-1; tentatively, D is TRBD1 (6 bases). This CDR3 has 17 residues. Trimming removed 2 bases from V and 4 bases from J, with 18 bases in between. CDR1 is LGHDT and CDR2 is YNNKEL in the germline V gene (reference sequence). The CDR3 here is CASSQSPQGRLYNEQFF. In DNA form, the CDR3 reads TGTGCCAGCAGCCAAAGCCCTCAGGGGCGGCTTTACAATGAGCAGTTCTTC.

This clonotype appeared a few times. The V and J genes are TRBV25-1 and TRBJ1-1, with D unresolved. V lost 2 bases, J lost 2 bases, and 6 bases lay in between. Germline loops: CDR1 MGHDK, CDR2 SYGVNS. This CDR3 comprises 13 residues. CDR3 in DNA: TGTGCCAGCAGTGAACGAATTAACACTGAAGCTTTCTTT. This encodes CASSERINTEAFF.

This clonotype showed up many times. The V and J genes are TRBV4-1 and TRBJ2-3, with D possibly TRBD2 on 6 matching bases. Germline V lookup: CDR1 MGHRA, CDR2 YSYEKL. The length of the CDR3 is 12 residues. With 1 base removed from V and 10 bases from J, the gap between germline ends came to 9 bases. The CDR3 sequence: CASSQGSGAQYF. The DNA for the CDR3 is TGCGCCAGCAGCCAAGGTAGCGGAGCGCAGTATTTT.

This clonotype was found a few times. The chain has TRBV9 and TRBJ2-1; D perhaps matches TRBD2 (7 bases). The length of the CDR3 is 15 residues. V gave up 0 bases and J gave up 2 bases, with 9 bases separating them. Germline V gene sequence: CDR1 SGDLS, CDR2 YYNGEE. The CDR3 bases are TGTGCCAGCAGCGTAGACGGGGGGCCCTACAATGAGCAGTTCTTC. Translating gives CASSVDGGPYNEQFF.

This chain uses TRBV6-1 with TRBJ2-1; 7 nucleotides match TRBD2. The V and J ends lost 5 bases and 7 bases, in that order; junction bases with no gene match: 8. Germline V gives CDR1 MNHNS, CDR2 SASEGT. The CDR3 loop spans 14 amino acids. The CDR3 reads CASSRRGVGNEQFF. CDR3 nucleotides: TGTGCCAGCAGTAGACGGGGGGTTGGAAATGAGCAGTTCTTC.

The chain carries TRBV12-5 and TRBJ1-5, with no clear D. Germline V gene data show CDR1 as LGHNT and CDR2 as FRNRAP. CDR3 size: 12 residues. V was pared by 5 bases and J by 9 bases, with 11 bases between. This CDR3 reads CASGKQRRPQHF. CDR3 coding DNA: TGTGCTAGTGGTAAACAAAGGCGGCCCCAGCATTTT.

With regard to this clonotype: One end of the junction is discordant with germline, which a read error may explain. V and J are TRBV20-1 and TRBJ2-7; D gene uncertain. This CDR3 region has 11 residues. Germline V lookup: CDR1 DFQATT, CDR2 SNEGSKA (reference sequence). The CDR3 DNA is TGCAGTGCTGAGGTATCCTACGGGCAGTACTTC. Translating it yields CSAEVSYGQYF.

The gene calls are TRBV5-1 and TRBJ1-1; 10 bases are shared with TRBD1. Germline CDR1 reads SGHRS; CDR2 reads YFSETQ. This CDR3 is 15 amino acids long. V was clipped by 1 base and J by 6 bases; unmatched bases: 6. CDR3 sequence: CASSLSGQGVAEAFF. CDR3 sequence (DNA): TGCGCCAGCAGCTTGTCTGGACAGGGGGTGGCTGAAGCTTTCTTT.

The gene calls are TRBV9 and TRBJ2-3; D is perhaps TRBD1 or TRBD2 (5 bases each). The V gene's germline CDR1 is SGDLS and CDR2 YYNGEE. V lost 2 bases and J lost 0, with 10 bases in between. The CDR3 has 15 amino acids. CDR3 in amino acids: CASSVEGSSTDTQYF. CDR3 coding DNA: TGTGCCAGCAGCGTTGAGGGGTCTAGCACAGATACGCAGTATTTT.

The rearrangement uses TRBV5-8 and TRBJ2-3, with D possibly being TRBD1 or TRBD2 (5 bases each). V lost 3 bases, J lost 0 bases, and 11 bases lay in between. The V gene's germline CDR1 is SGHTS and CDR2 YDEGEE. The CDR3 runs 15 residues. The CDR3 is CASSWDGHSTDTQYF. CDR3 DNA: TGTGCCAGCAGCTGGGACGGCCATAGCACAGATACGCAGTATTTT. Supplemented by reference TRBV5-8 and TRBJ2-3, the full variable domain reads EAGVTQSPTHLIKTRGQQATLRCSPISGHTSVYWYQQALGLGLQFLLWYDEGEERNRGNFPPRFSGRQFPNYSSELNVNALELEDSALYLCASSWDGHSTDTQYFGPGTRLTVL.